This T cell receptor (beta chain) was documented in a study of radiation and T cells in renal cell carcinoma. Study-wide context: Nephrectomy followed 15 Gy stereotactic body radiation by 4 weeks.

Points on this clone: Its antigen is unknown.

Study-level results: Without pretreatment biopsies, baseline tumor clonotype presence was undetermined. In blood, top tumor clones expanded by 2 weeks, shrinking by 4.

The repertoire was sequenced with immunoSEQ multiplex PCR; TCRdb's copy has only in-frame clones and lacks some. Here the sample spans around 75,000 clones, over 80% being singletons. As for time point: blood 2 weeks post-SBRT. As for treatment: 15 Gy SBRT to primary tumor, nephrectomy 4 weeks later. Serial blood draws occurred at baseline and 2 and 4 weeks post-SBRT. Germline CDR1 is SGHTA and CDR2 is FQGNSA. V lost 1 base and J 4 bases, leaving 7 bases between the germline ends. This CDR3 spans 13 amino acids. The sequence was collected from a man aged 60-69 years with renal cell carcinoma. This chain uses TRBV7-2 with TRBJ1-1; D is ambiguous. The specimen was blood, collected from a patient whose treatment included radiotherapy and nephrectomy. The CDR3: CASSLGATTEAFF. CDR3 nucleotide sequence: TGTGCCAGCAGCTTAGGGGCAACCACTGAAGCTTTCTTT.